These T cell receptor beta chains were read from a single sample in a study of blood T cell repertoires in COVID-19. Method: immunoSEQ multiplex PCR; TCRdb's copy keeps in-frame clones and lacks some. The data show some 62,000 clones, around 80% seen once. Material: peripheral blood. Receptors originate from a man aged 60 to 75 with COVID-19, enrolled during active disease. Both conserved end residues are part of each CDR3. Fields, in order: clone size, V gene, J gene, D gene, CDR3 protein, CDR3 DNA. The D gene is left open where the match is weak. A row's size may be missing; if present it is once, few, many or a size class.

NA	TRBV9	TRBJ2-3	NA	CASSTRPGTDTQYF	TGTGCCAGCAGCACCCGGCCGGGGACAGATACGCAGTATTTT
NA	TRBV18	TRBJ2-7	NA	CASSSGAGAYEQYF	TGTGCCAGCTCATCAGGGGCGGGCGCCTACGAGCAGTACTTC
few	TRBV25-1	TRBJ1-1	NA	CASSIISGAEAFF	TGTGCCAGCAGTATAATTTCCGGGGCTGAAGCTTTCTTT
NA	TRBV6-2/TRBV6-3	TRBJ2-1	TRBD1	CASSYSGQGASYNEQFF	TGTGCCAGCAGTTACTCTGGACAGGGGGCTTCCTACAATGAGCAGTTCTTC
few	TRBV4-2	TRBJ1-6	TRBD1	CASSSLPVGQGDNSPLHF	TGTGCCAGCAGCTCTCTCCCCGTTGGACAGGGAGATAATTCACCCCTCCACTTT
NA	TRBV11-2	TRBJ2-4	TRBD2	CASSSLVGGRTIQYF	TGTGCCAGCAGCTCCCTGGTCGGGGGGAGGACCATTCAGTACTTC
NA	TRBV15	TRBJ2-3	TRBD2	CATSRDRLADTQYF	TGTGCCACCAGCAGAGATCGACTAGCGGATACGCAGTATTTT
NA	TRBV5-1	TRBJ1-6	NA	CASSVDRNPPLHF	TGCGCCAGCAGCGTCGACAGGAACCCACCCCTCCACTTT
NA	TRBV5-6	TRBJ2-3	NA	CASSLPGGSTQYF	TGTGCCAGCAGCTTGCCGGGGGGCAGTACGCAGTATTTT
NA	TRBV7-3	TRBJ2-3	NA	CASSLTGEAKDTQYF	TGTGCCAGCAGCTTAACGGGCGAAGCAAAGGATACGCAGTATTTT
NA	TRBV29-1	TRBJ2-5	NA	CSKGTGETQYF	TGCAGCAAGGGGACTGGAGAGACCCAGTACTTC
NA	TRBV6-5	TRBJ2-7	TRBD2	CASKTAGGTYEQYF	TGTGCCAGCAAAACAGCGGGGGGCACCTACGAGCAGTACTTC
NA	TRBV19	TRBJ1-5	NA	CASSPVQQPQHF	TGTGCCAGTAGTCCCGTTCAGCAGCCCCAGCATTTT
NA	TRBV5-1	TRBJ2-3	NA	CASSLKSGLSDTQYF	TGCGCCAGCAGCTTAAAATCTGGACTATCAGATACGCAGTATTTT
NA	TRBV5-5	TRBJ2-6	TRBD1	CASSHAGGQYSGANVLTF	TGTGCCAGCTCACACGCAGGGGGACAGTACTCTGGGGCCAACGTCCTGACTTTC
few	TRBV28	TRBJ1-6	TRBD1	CASSSDRGRVAIHF	TGTGCCAGCAGTTCCGACAGGGGGCGGGTCGCGATCCACTTT
NA	TRBV29-1	TRBJ2-7	NA	CSVESDTYEQYF	TGCAGCGTTGAGTCGGACACCTACGAGCAGTACTTC
many	TRBV7-3	TRBJ2-6	NA	CASSLQGQSSGANVLTF	TGTGCCAGCAGCTTACAGGGTCAGAGCTCTGGGGCCAACGTCCTGACTTTC
once	TRBV2	TRBJ1-5	NA	CASSPHSNQPQHF	TGTGCCAGCAGTCCCCATAGCAATCAGCCCCAGCATTTT
NA	TRBV5-1	TRBJ2-1	NA	CASSLVSVRGPNNEQFF	TGCGCCAGCAGCTTGGTCTCTGTGCGGGGGCCCAACAATGAGCAGTTCTTC
NA	TRBV5-5	TRBJ2-1	TRBD2	CASSAGTTSGAEQFF	TGTGCCAGCAGTGCCGGGACTACATCAGGTGCTGAGCAGTTCTTC
NA	TRBV7-3	TRBJ2-7	TRBD1	CASSLGGGQGTYEQYF	TGTGCCAGCAGCTTAGGCGGGGGACAGGGGACCTACGAGCAGTACTTC
NA	TRBV10-3	TRBJ1-2	TRBD1	CASWTGHYGYTF	TGTGCCAGTTGGACAGGGCACTATGGCTACACCTTC